The clone carrying this TCR beta chain was seen once. Repertoires were generated with immunoSEQ multiplex PCR, while TCRdb's copy carries only in-frame clones and drops some. In the table there are about 170,000 clones, around 94% of which are singletons. This record belongs to a study of T cell responses to AZD1222 COVID-19 vaccine. CDR3 length equals 11 residues. The V end was cut by 4 bases, the J end by 8 bases, with 5 bases between. The sample here was peripheral blood, taken on day 0 of AZD1222 vaccination. This TCR derives from an adult in good health. J is TRBJ1-4 and V is TRBV12-3 or TRBV12-4; D uncertain. The CDR3 DNA reads as TGTGCCAGCAGTTGGCGGGAAAAACTGTTTTTT. Translated, it gives CASSWREKLFF.